This is a list of T cell receptor beta chains from one sample in a study of shared clonotypes between healthy human individuals. The table came from immunoSEQ multiplex PCR; TCRdb's copy has only in-frame clones and leaves some out. This table has over 1.4 million clones, roughly 96% appearing once. The sequenced sample was naive CD4+ T cells sorted from blood. The origin of the receptors is a man aged 25 to 40 in good health. CDR3s include the opening cysteine and the closing phenylalanine or tryptophan.

v_gene: TRBV5-1
CDR3aa: CASSTRTESYEQYF

v_gene: TRBV5-1
CDR3aa: CASSLATSGGTYEQYF

v_gene: TRBV25-1
CDR3aa: CASYQMGAAFF

v_gene: TRBV6-1
CDR3aa: CASSEGVNQPQHF

v_gene: TRBV6-1
CDR3aa: CASSEVGVGTGAYEQYF

v_gene: TRBV27
CDR3aa: CASKNRDTGELFF

v_gene: TRBV11-1
CDR3aa: CASSTSGGPYEQYF

v_gene: TRBV10-3
CDR3aa: CATLRGRVLKLKPYNEQFF

v_gene: TRBV7-2
CDR3aa: CASSFPGLLTEAFF

v_gene: TRBV5-1
CDR3aa: CASSEQEGHEQFF

v_gene: TRBV18
CDR3aa: CASSPLHGQSNTGELFF

v_gene: TRBV18
CDR3aa: CASSQQQGPGANVLTF

v_gene: TRBV29-1
CDR3aa: CSGRRNTEAFF

v_gene: TRBV6-1
CDR3aa: CASSRNPQSTDTQYF

v_gene: TRBV18
CDR3aa: CASSPLGGITDTQYF

v_gene: TRBV19
CDR3aa: CASSMLGGTEAFF

v_gene: TRBV5-6
CDR3aa: CASSFWAGGELFF

v_gene: TRBV10-3
CDR3aa: CAISLSGGTETQYF